These 7 T cell receptor beta chains share one sample of origin, sequenced in a study of blood T cells in healthy people across ages (dated by TCRdb to between 2014 and 2016). Library creation used 5' RACE. The run used an Illumina HiSeq 2500. A second roughly 6 to 12 cycle PCR used a sample-barcoded 5' primer and a J-beta primer mix. The public sequencing data were trimmed at Q25 with fastp and processed into clonotypes with MiXCR by TCRdb, which kept only in-frame beta chains. When rows share a CDR3 protein, they turn into one entry using the most common DNA and genes. The sample yields 1 million to 1.2 million distinct CDR3 sequences; 35% to 40% were counted once. The ten largest clones take up around 13% of the sample. Sequenced material: blood. The source is a man aged 18 to 30 in good health.

This clonotype was seen more than once but under ten times. The genes are TRBV5-6 and TRBJ2-5; 11 bases agree with TRBD2. Trimming cost V 3 bases and J 0 bases; bases outside gene matches: 1. The CDR3 is 15 residues long. CDR1 and CDR2 (germline): SGHDT, YYEEEE. The CDR3 reads CASSWGLADQETQYF. The CDR3 DNA sequence: TGTGCCAGCAGCTGGGGACTAGCGGACCAAGAGACCCAGTACTTC.

The chain is built from TRBV5-1 and TRBJ2-1, with D uncertain. CDR3 size: 16 residues. The V gene lost 1 base and the J gene lost 7 bases, with 18 bases spanning the gap. Germline V gives CDR1 SGHRS, CDR2 YFSETQ. The CDR3: CASSLNSAGDFNEQFF. CDR3 nucleotides: TGCGCCAGCAGCTTGAACTCGGCAGGCGACTTTAATGAGCAGTTCTTC.

As to this clonotype: The junction and the germline gene differ at one end; a read error may be behind it. The gene calls are TRBV11-2 and TRBJ1-5; D might be TRBD1 (5 bases). Germline V gene lookup returns CDR1 SGHAT and CDR2 FQNNGV. This CDR3 is 15 amino acids long. As DNA, the CDR3 is TGTGCCAGCAGCTTAGAGGCAGGGAGCAGTCAGCCCCAGCATTTT. It yields the protein CASSLEAGSSQPQHF.

In DNA form, the CDR3 reads TGTGCCAGCAGCTTAGTGGGGCCCGGAGTTAATGAAAAACTGTTTTTT. It specifies CASSLVGPGVNEKLFF. The V gene is TRBV7-2, the J gene TRBJ1-4; possibly TRBD1 for D (5 bases). CDR1 is SGHTA and CDR2 is FQGNSA in the germline V gene. The CDR3 has 16 residues. V lost 1 base, J lost 4 bases, and 13 bases lay in between.

Remarks on this clonotype: It may be a read error: a sequence one base away is much more abundant. V gene TRBV10-3 combines with J gene TRBJ2-5; unclear D gene. The CDR3 length is 12 residues. With 5 bases removed from V and 11 bases from J, the gap between germline ends came to 15 bases. Germline V lookup: CDR1 ENHRY, CDR2 SYGVKD. For the CDR3, the DNA is TGTGCCATCAGTACAGACCACAATGAGCAGTACTTC. Protein sequence: CAISTDHNEQYF.

The CDR3 spells CASSPRATGGLANEKLFF. DNA of the CDR3: TGCGCCAGCAGCCCACGCGCGACAGGGGGCTTAGCTAATGAAAAACTGTTTTTT. V usage is TRBV5-1 and J usage is TRBJ1-4; TRBD1 matches at 10 bases. The junction had 12 bases not matched to a gene; V was cut back by 4 bases and J by 3 bases. CDR3 length equals 18 residues. CDR1 is SGHRS and CDR2 is YFSETQ in the germline V gene.

This sequence joins TRBV12-3 or TRBV12-4 and TRBJ2-1, with D perhaps matching TRBD2 (6 bases). This CDR3 has 17 residues. Between the trimmed V and J ends, which lost 5 bases and 6 bases, there was a span of 23 bases. The CDR3 DNA sequence: TGTGCCAGCAGTATAAATCCCGCCACCAGACTAGGCAATGAGCAGTTCTTC. This encodes CASSINPATRLGNEQFF.